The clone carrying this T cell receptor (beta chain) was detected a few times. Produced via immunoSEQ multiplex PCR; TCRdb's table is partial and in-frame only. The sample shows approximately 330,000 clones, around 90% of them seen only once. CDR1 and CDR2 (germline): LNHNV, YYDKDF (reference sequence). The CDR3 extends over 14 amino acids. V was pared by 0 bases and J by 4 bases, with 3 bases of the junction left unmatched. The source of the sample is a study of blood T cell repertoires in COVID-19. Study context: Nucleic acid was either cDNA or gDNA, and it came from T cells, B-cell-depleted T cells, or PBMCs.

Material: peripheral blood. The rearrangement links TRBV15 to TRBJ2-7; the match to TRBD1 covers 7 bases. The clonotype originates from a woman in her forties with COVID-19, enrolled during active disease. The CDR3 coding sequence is TGTGCCACCAGCAGAGACAGGGGGTTGTACGAGCAGTACTTC. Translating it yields CATSRDRGLYEQYF.